This is a list of T cell receptor beta chains from one sample in a study of shared clonotypes between healthy human individuals. Data came from immunoSEQ multiplex PCR; TCRdb stores just in-frame clones and leaves some out. The sample includes about 470,000 clones, about 76% of them seen just once. Sequencing was carried out using PBMCs. Receptors were obtained from a woman between 40 and 55 years old in good health. Some clones in this sample may be carry-over from other donors' samples. Each CDR3 is given with its conserved first and last residue. Fields, in order: V gene, D gene, CDR3 length, clone size, J gene, CDR3 DNA, CDR3 protein. A D gene is named only where the DNA matches it firmly. The size field is filled for only some rows; it gives once, few, many or a size class.

V: TRBV18
D: TRBD1
length: 15
size: .
J: TRBJ2-7
DNA: TGTGCCAGCTCGCGTTGGGACAGGAGCTCCTACGAGCAGTACTTC
CDR3: CASSRWDRSSYEQYF

V: TRBV30
D: TRBD2
length: 15
size: few
J: TRBJ2-5
DNA: TGTGCCTGGGTTACGGGACTAGCGGGAGAAGAGACCCAGTACTTC
CDR3: CAWVTGLAGEETQYF

V: TRBV2
D: TRBD2
length: 18
size: .
J: TRBJ2-3
DNA: TGTGCCAGCTGGGGCGGGAGGGCCAGTGGGGACTTCACAGATACGCAGTATTTT
CDR3: CASWGGRASGDFTDTQYF

V: TRBV7-3
D: TRBD1
length: 16
size: .
J: TRBJ2-5
DNA: TGTGCCAGCAGCCCGGGGACAGGGAGGGGTCGAGAGACCCAGTACTTC
CDR3: CASSPGTGRGRETQYF

V: TRBV28
D: .
length: 12
size: few
J: TRBJ2-5
DNA: TGTGCCAGCAGTGGGTCGGCGGAGACCCAGTACTTC
CDR3: CASSGSAETQYF

V: TRBV7-2
D: .
length: 14
size: .
J: TRBJ2-5
DNA: TGTGCCAGCAGCTCCCCCGCGGGGATGGTGGCCCAGTACTTC
CDR3: CASSSPAGMVAQYF

V: TRBV10-1
D: .
length: 13
size: .
J: TRBJ2-3
DNA: TGCGCCAGCAGCAATTCTATGGCAGATACGCAGTATTTT
CDR3: CASSNSMADTQYF

V: TRBV18
D: TRBD1
length: 16
size: .
J: TRBJ1-3
DNA: TGTGCCAGCTCACCCGGACAGGGTGCCTCTGGAAACACCATATATTTT
CDR3: CASSPGQGASGNTIYF

V: TRBV28
D: .
length: 15
size: .
J: TRBJ1-1
DNA: TGTGCCAGCAGTTCCGGACTTCTGGGGGACACTGAAGCTTTCTTT
CDR3: CASSSGLLGDTEAFF

V: TRBV30
D: .
length: 14
size: .
J: TRBJ2-5
DNA: TGTGCCTGGAGTACCCCAGGACTGGACGAGACCCAGTACTTC
CDR3: CAWSTPGLDETQYF

V: TRBV6-6
D: .
length: 13
size: .
J: TRBJ2-7
DNA: TGTGCCAGCAGTACCCTAGGACCGGGCGAGCAGTACTTC
CDR3: CASSTLGPGEQYF

V: TRBV11-1
D: TRBD2
length: 17
size: .
J: TRBJ2-7
DNA: TGTGCCAGCAGCTTAGGTAGCGGGAGGGCCGCCTCCTACGAGCAGTACTTC
CDR3: CASSLGSGRAASYEQYF

V: TRBV27
D: .
length: 11
size: .
J: TRBJ2-7
DNA: TGTGCCAGCAGTTCAGGATACGAGCAGTACTTC
CDR3: CASSSGYEQYF